A few counts support the clone carrying this T cell receptor beta chain. Its target is unknown. The sample is drawn from a study of blood T cells in healthy people across ages. Study-wide findings and caveats: Whereas aged donors had fewer naive CD4+ cells, long-lived donors had more of them and higher diversity.

Germline V gene lookup returns CDR1 LGHNA and CDR2 YSLEER. The ends were cut back, 0 bases at V and 9 bases at J, with 18 bases in the middle. This CDR3 has 16 amino acids. A J-beta primer mix and a sample-barcoded 5' primer were used in a second PCR of about 7 to 12 cycles. TCRdb reprocessed the 5' RACE reads with MiXCR, giving one entry per CDR3 protein. The table has approximately 960,000 distinct CDR3 sequences, almost 30% seen once. Samples each had at least 5.5 micrograms of total RNA extracted. These same data were also listed under a study on T cells of mothers and their children.

This sequence was found in a middle-aged woman in good health. Sequencing input: blood. The chain recombines TRBV4-3 with TRBJ2-1; a possible D gene is TRBD2 (7 bases). The CDR3 reads CASSQDVRGGRGEQFF. The CDR3 DNA follows: TGCGCCAGCAGCCAAGATGTGAGGGGGGGCCGGGGTGAGCAGTTCTTC.